Each of the 31 T cell receptor beta chains below was sequenced from the same sample in a study of CD8 T cells in Susac syndrome. RNA amounts of about 0.45 to 1 ug underwent reverse transcription with random hexamers. TCRdb reprocessed the immunoSEQ multiplex PCR reads via MiXCR and lists one record per CDR3 protein. This sample has about 200,000 distinct CDR3 sequences; about 95% occur once, and the top ten carry under 0.095%. The sequenced material came from CD4+ T cells from PBMCs. The receptors were sampled from a human donor with multiple sclerosis.

This chain links TRBV27 with TRBJ2-7, with a tentative D call TRBD1 (6 bases). This CDR3 comprises 13 residues. V was shortened by 3 bases and J by 2 bases, with 8 bases between the two germline ends. Per germline, CDR1 MNHEY and CDR2 SMNVEV (reference sequence). CDR3 DNA: TGTGCCAGCAGTTTCGGACAGCCCTACGAGCAGTACTTC. Encoded protein: CASSFGQPYEQYF.

The V gene is TRBV27, the J gene TRBJ1-5, with 11 bases lining up with TRBD1. The CDR3 has 17 amino acids. With 7 bases clipped from V and 2 bases from J, the junction kept 10 bases outside the gene matches. The V gene's germline CDR1 is MNHEY and CDR2 SMNVEV (reference sequence). Here the CDR3 reads CASTTSGTGGRNQPQHF. As DNA, the CDR3 is TGTGCCAGCACCACCTCCGGGACAGGGGGTCGCAATCAGCCCCAGCATTTT.

The chain employs TRBV29-1 and TRBJ2-4, with a possible D match to TRBD2 (5 bases). The CDR3 contains 13 residues. Germline lookup yields CDR1 SQVTM and CDR2 ANQGSEA. With 4 bases removed from V and 0 bases from J, the gap between germline ends came to 7 bases. The CDR3 nucleotides read TGCAGCGTTGGGGCGGGAGCCAAAAACATTCAGTACTTC. It translates to CSVGAGAKNIQYF.

This clonotype came up a few times. The chain joins TRBV30 to TRBJ2-5, with no clear D. Trimming removed 0 bases from V and 4 bases from J, with 6 bases in between. Per the germline V gene, CDR1 is GTSNPN and CDR2 is SVGIG (reference sequence). CDR3 length equals 12 residues. The CDR3 region has the DNA TGTGCCTGGAGTGTACTTGGAGAGACCCAGTACTTC. Amino acids: CAWSVLGETQYF.

The rearrangement links TRBV19 to TRBJ1-2; 8 bases are a match to TRBD1. The CDR3 contains 14 residues. The junction had 4 bases not matched to a gene; V was cut back by 3 bases and J by 4 bases. Germline CDR1 LNHDA, CDR2 SQIVND (reference sequence). The CDR3 sequence is CASSMETGVYGYTF. In DNA, the CDR3 is TGTGCCAGTAGTATGGAGACAGGGGTCTATGGCTACACCTTC. Based on the CDR3 plus reference TRBV19 and TRBJ1-2, the full variable domain is DGGITQSPKYLFRKEGQNVTLSCEQNLNHDAMYWYRQDPGQGLRLIYYSQIVNDFQKGDIAEGYSVSREKKESFPLTVTSAQKNPTAFYLCASSMETGVYGYTFGSGTRLTVV.

This clonotype was found once. The chain carries TRBV25-1 and TRBJ2-7, with D unresolved. Trimming stripped 1 base from V and 5 bases from J, with 9 bases between. The germline V gene has CDR1 MGHDK and CDR2 SYGVNS. The CDR3 contains 13 residues. The CDR3 loop is CASSESRTNEQYF. The DNA of the CDR3 is TGTGCCAGCAGTGAATCCCGTACGAACGAGCAGTACTTC.

In its sample, this clonotype was seen once. V is TRBV27 and J is TRBJ1-2, with D tentatively TRBD1 (6 bases). The CDR3 is 14 residues long. Per the germline V gene, CDR1 is MNHEY and CDR2 is SMNVEV (reference sequence). V was shortened by 4 bases and J by 8 bases, with 17 bases between the two germline ends. CDR3 sequence (DNA): TGTGCCAGCAGTTCCCTCGGGGGGGCTCGGGGCTACACCTTC. It is translated as CASSSLGGARGYTF.

The chain links TRBV11-2 to TRBJ2-2, with D perhaps matching TRBD2 (6 bases). From germline, CDR1 is SGHAT and CDR2 FQNNGV. V shed 6 bases and J shed 7 bases, with 15 bases lying between them. The CDR3 is 14 residues long. CDR3 region: CASRLGRLVGELFF. CDR3 nucleotide sequence: TGTGCCAGCAGGCTAGGGAGGCTAGTCGGGGAGCTGTTTTTT.

The rearrangement joins TRBV20-1 to TRBJ2-7; possibly TRBD1 for D (5 bases). The ends were cut back, 0 bases at V and 4 bases at J, with 10 bases in the middle. Germline V gene sequence: CDR1 DFQATT, CDR2 SNEGSKA (reference sequence). This CDR3 has 13 residues. This CDR3 reads CSARESGWYEQYF. The CDR3, as DNA: TGCAGTGCTAGAGAGTCAGGGTGGTACGAGCAGTACTTC.

The CDR3 loop is CASSLGKTQYF. CDR3 sequence (DNA): TGTGCCAGCAGCTTGGGAAAGACCCAGTACTTC. The V and J genes are TRBV5-6 and TRBJ2-5, with D unclear. Trimming stripped 0 bases from V and 6 bases from J, with 3 bases between. The CDR3 sequence is 11 residues long. CDR1 SGHDT and CDR2 YYEEEE come from the germline V gene.

The rearrangement uses TRBV5-1 and TRBJ1-1; unclear D gene. Germline-derived CDR1 and CDR2 are SGHRS and YFSETQ. The CDR3 is made up of 13 amino acids. Trimming took off 4 bases at V and 4 bases at J, with 11 bases between the two ends. CDR3 region: CASSRTLGTEAFF. CDR3 bases: TGCGCCAGCAGCAGAACTCTGGGCACTGAAGCTTTCTTT.

V usage is TRBV3-1 and J usage is TRBJ1-5, with a possible D match to TRBD1 (5 bases). V lost 0 bases to trimming and J lost 6 bases, with 6 bases between them. CDR1 LGHDT and CDR2 YNNKEL come from the germline V gene (reference sequence). The CDR3 loop spans 13 amino acids. The CDR3 loop reads CASSQEGAQPQHF. The CDR3 DNA sequence: TGTGCCAGCAGCCAAGAAGGGGCTCAGCCCCAGCATTTT. The complete variable domain, with remaining parts taken from reference TRBV3-1 and TRBJ1-5, reads DTAVSQTPKYLVTQMGNDKSIKCEQNLGHDTMYWYKQDSKKFLKIMFSYNNKELIINETVPNRFSPKSPDKAHLNLHINSLELGDSAVYFCASSQEGAQPQHFGDGTRLSIL.

V usage is TRBV11-2 and J usage is TRBJ2-7, with TRBD2 identical over 11 bases. The CDR3 runs to 16 residues. V was pared by 8 bases and J by 4 bases, with 13 bases of the junction left unmatched. CDR1 SGHAT and CDR2 FQNNGV come from the germline V gene. As DNA, the CDR3 is TGTGCCAGCCGCCTTGGGACCGGGACTAGCGGATACGAGCAGTACTTC. It codes for CASRLGTGTSGYEQYF.

This chain joins TRBV5-1 and TRBJ2-7; D unresolved. Trimming removed 3 bases from V and 6 bases from J, with 13 bases in between. CDR1 is SGHRS and CDR2 is YFSETQ in the germline V gene. This CDR3 is 13 amino acids long. In DNA form, the CDR3 reads TGCGCCAGCAGCTCGGGTCCGAACGGCGAGCAGTACTTC. Protein: CASSSGPNGEQYF.

This chain links TRBV3-1 with TRBJ2-5, with D maybe TRBD1 (5 bases). The CDR3 length is 15 residues. Germline CDR1 LGHDT, CDR2 YNNKEL (reference sequence). Trimming stripped 10 bases from V and 6 bases from J, with 24 bases between. The CDR3 region is CATSLGQGFTQTQYF. DNA for the CDR3: TGTGCCACATCTCTGGGGCAGGGCTTTACCCAGACCCAGTACTTC.

The chain uses TRBV24-1 and TRBJ2-2, with a possible D match to TRBD2 (5 bases). The CDR3 spans 15 residues. The germline V gene has CDR1 KGHDR and CDR2 SFDVKD. V gave up 3 bases and J gave up 4 bases, with 11 bases separating them. The CDR3 region has the DNA TGTGCCACCAGTGATCGTCGGGGAGCCACCGGGGAGCTGTTTTTT. Protein product: CATSDRRGATGELFF.

The gene calls are TRBV15 and TRBJ2-1; D is uncertain. The V and J ends lost 0 bases and 0 bases respectively, with 12 bases between them. The CDR3 loop spans 17 amino acids. Germline-derived CDR1 and CDR2 are LNHNV and YYDKDF (reference sequence). CDR3 nucleotide sequence: TGTGCCACCAGCAGAGATTTAAGCAGAAGCTCCTACAATGAGCAGTTCTTC. It specifies CATSRDLSRSSYNEQFF. Complete variable domain (other parts from reference TRBV15 and TRBJ2-1): DAMVIQNPRYQVTQFGKPVTLSCSQTLNHNVMYWYQQKSSQAPKLLFHYYDKDFNNEADTPDNFQSRRPNTSFCFLDIRSPGLGDTAMYLCATSRDLSRSSYNEQFFGPGTRLTVL.

This clonotype was recorded once. The genes are TRBV7-8 and TRBJ1-6; D ambiguous. Germline V lookup: CDR1 SGHVS, CDR2 FQNEAQ. With 0 bases removed from V and 14 bases from J, the gap between germline ends came to 8 bases. The CDR3 loop spans 12 amino acids. CDR3 sequence: CASSLAAGALHF. CDR3 coding DNA: TGTGCCAGCAGCTTAGCGGCGGGAGCCCTCCACTTT.

There are a few counts of this clonotype. The chain joins TRBV29-1 to TRBJ2-7, with 7 bases matching TRBD2. Germline CDR1 and CDR2: SQVTM and ANQGSEA. The CDR3 consists of 12 residues. J lost 6 bases, V lost 7 bases, and 9 bases had no gene match. The CDR3 spells CSGEGEGREQYF. DNA for the CDR3: TGCAGCGGGGAGGGTGAGGGCCGCGAGCAGTACTTC.

In DNA, the CDR3 is TGTGCCACAAACAGCGCCCACACCACCCGGACTTATGGCTACACCTTC. Its protein is CATNSAHTTRTYGYTF. V gene TRBV7-9 combines with J gene TRBJ1-2; D ambiguous. The germline V gene has CDR1 SEHNR and CDR2 FQNEAQ (reference sequence). With 10 bases removed from V and 5 bases from J, the gap between germline ends came to 26 bases. This CDR3 has 16 residues.

This chain connects TRBV18 to TRBJ1-6; 8 nucleotides align to TRBD1. Losses at the gene ends were 5 bases for V and 7 bases for J; bases not matched to a gene: 4. The CDR3 consists of 14 residues. CDR1 is KGHSH and CDR2 is LQKENI in the germline V gene. This CDR3 reads CASSTGQENSPLHF. CDR3 DNA sequence: TGTGCCAGCTCAACGGGACAGGAGAATTCACCCCTCCACTTT. Filled out from reference TRBV18 and TRBJ1-6, the complete variable domain reads NAGVMQNPRHLVRRRGQEARLRCSPMKGHSHVYWYRQLPEEGLKFMVYLQKENIIDESGMPKERFSAEFPKEGPSILRIQQVVRGDSAAYFCASSTGQENSPLHFGNGTRLTVT.

This clonotype was seen a single time. This chain joins TRBV20-1 and TRBJ2-5, with D uncertain. This CDR3 has 12 residues. Deletions cut 1 base from V and 7 bases from J, with 10 bases between. Germline-derived CDR1 and CDR2 are DFQATT and SNEGSKA (reference sequence). CDR3: CSARGDLTTQYF. The CDR3 nucleotides read TGCAGTGCTAGAGGGGATCTCACGACCCAGTACTTC.

The chain employs TRBV18 and TRBJ1-2; 9 nucleotides align to TRBD1. Germline V gene lookup returns CDR1 KGHSH and CDR2 LQKENI. The CDR3 sequence is 14 residues long. V shed 6 bases and J 7 bases; nucleotides not matched to a gene: 9. The CDR3 is CASSPGTGMAGYTF. CDR3 coding DNA: TGTGCCAGCTCCCCGGGGACAGGGATGGCTGGCTACACCTTC. The variable domain in full, completed from reference TRBV18 and TRBJ1-2, reads NAGVMQNPRHLVRRRGQEARLRCSPMKGHSHVYWYRQLPEEGLKFMVYLQKENIIDESGMPKERFSAEFPKEGPSILRIQQVVRGDSAAYFCASSPGTGMAGYTFGSGTRLTVV.

This clonotype was counted a single time. The genes are TRBV20-1 and TRBJ2-3, with 10 bases fitting TRBD2. The CDR3 is 13 amino acids. The V gene's germline CDR1 is DFQATT and CDR2 SNEGSKA (reference sequence). Losses at the gene ends were 8 bases for V and 6 bases for J; bases not matched to a gene: 8. CDR3 protein: CSQSSGGLDTQYF. CDR3 DNA sequence: TGCAGTCAGTCTAGCGGGGGCCTGGATACGCAGTATTTT.

The gene calls are TRBV12-3 or TRBV12-4 and TRBJ1-2; D may be TRBD1 (5 bases). The V end was cut by 4 bases, the J end by 8 bases, with 14 bases between. The CDR3 has 13 amino acids. DNA of the CDR3: TGTGCCAGCAGTTCTCCGGGGGGTCGGGGCTACACCTTC. It codes for CASSSPGGRGYTF.

The chain combines TRBV5-1 with TRBJ2-7; D is unresolved. Germline CDR1 is SGHRS and CDR2 is YFSETQ. The CDR3 is 15 residues long. Trimming left V 4 bases short and J 2 bases short, with 16 bases between. DNA of the CDR3: TGCGCCAGCAGCCCGACCTCCGCCGTGGCCTACGAGCAGTACTTC. This encodes CASSPTSAVAYEQYF.

The rearrangement links TRBV3-1 to TRBJ2-2; D possibly corresponds to TRBD1 (6 bases). CDR3 length: 14 amino acids. In germline, CDR1 is LGHDT, CDR2 YNNKEL (reference sequence). Trimming stripped 7 bases from V and 7 bases from J, with 16 bases between. In nucleotides, the CDR3 is TGTGCCAGCAAGAAAGAAATCAGGGGCGGGGAGCTGTTTTTT. It yields the protein CASKKEIRGGELFF.

The V call is TRBV12-3 or TRBV12-4, the J call TRBJ1-6; D is unresolved. The V end lost 5 bases, the J end lost 8 bases, and 7 bases lay between the germline ends. The CDR3 loop spans 12 amino acids. CDR3 residues: CASSPGHSPLHF. CDR3 coding DNA: TGTGCCAGCAGTCCGGGCCATTCACCCCTCCACTTT.

V and J are TRBV5-1 and TRBJ1-1, with D perhaps TRBD1 (5 bases). Between the trimmed V and J ends, which lost 0 bases and 1 base, there was a span of 10 bases. The germline gives CDR1 SGHRS, CDR2 YFSETQ. The CDR3 has 15 residues. CDR3 DNA sequence: TGCGCCAGCAGCTTGGTAGGGGACGGGAACACTGAAGCTTTCTTT. The encoded protein is CASSLVGDGNTEAFF.

The chain links TRBV20-1 to TRBJ1-1; D gene uncertain. CDR1 and CDR2 from the germline V gene are DFQATT and SNEGSKA (reference sequence). This CDR3 contains 12 residues. The V end was cut by 3 bases, the J end by 11 bases, with 16 bases between. CDR3 nucleotides: TGCAGTGCTAGCCGCGTCTCCGTGGAGGCTTTCTTT. Protein sequence: CSASRVSVEAFF.

The rearrangement links TRBV28 to TRBJ1-2; maybe TRBD1 (6 bases). This CDR3 has 12 amino acids. Germline CDR1 is MDHEN and CDR2 is SYDVKM. Trimming shortened V by 6 bases and J by 5 bases, and 10 bases separated the two germline ends. CDR3 nucleotides: TGTGCCAGCAGAACGGGGGCATATGGCTACACCTTC. It codes for CASRTGAYGYTF.